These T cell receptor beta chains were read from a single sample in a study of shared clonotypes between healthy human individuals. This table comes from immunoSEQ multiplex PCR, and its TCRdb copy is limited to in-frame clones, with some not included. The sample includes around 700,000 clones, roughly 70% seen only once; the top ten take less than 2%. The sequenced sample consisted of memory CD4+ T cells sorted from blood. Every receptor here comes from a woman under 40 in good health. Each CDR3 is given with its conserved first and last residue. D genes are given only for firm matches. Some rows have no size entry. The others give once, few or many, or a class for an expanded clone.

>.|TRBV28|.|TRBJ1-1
TGTGCCAGCAGTTCGGGGCCAGGGAGGGAAACGAACACTGAAGCTTTCTTT
CASSSGPGRETNTEAFF
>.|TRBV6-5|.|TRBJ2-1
TGTGCCAGCAGTTTCGAGGGATATTTTCGTGATGAGCAGTTCTTC
CASSFEGYFRDEQFF
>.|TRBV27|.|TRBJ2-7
TGTGCCAGCAGGCGTACTGGGGTGGGGCTGTACGAGCAGTACTTC
CASRRTGVGLYEQYF
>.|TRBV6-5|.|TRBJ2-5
TGTGCCAGCAGTTACTCTCCGGCTACTGACTTTAGGACCCAGTACTTC
CASSYSPATDFRTQYF
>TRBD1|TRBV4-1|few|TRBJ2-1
TGCGCCAGCAGCCGCCAGGGGACAGCCGTCGCCTACAATGAGCAGTTCTTC
CASSRQGTAVAYNEQFF
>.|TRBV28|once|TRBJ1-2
TGTGCCAGCAGCCCGATGGGACGGCGTAACTATGGCTACACCTTC
CASSPMGRRNYGYTF
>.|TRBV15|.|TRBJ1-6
TGTGCCACCAGTATTAACCGGGACGATAATTCACCCCTCCACTTT
CATSINRDDNSPLHF
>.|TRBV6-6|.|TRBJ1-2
TGTGCCAGCAGTGGGGAGGAGGTCTATGGCTACACCTTC
CASSGEEVYGYTF
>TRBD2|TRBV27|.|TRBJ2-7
TGTGCCAGCAGTTTCCAGGGACTAGGGGTTGGTACCTACGAGCAGTACTTC
CASSFQGLGVGTYEQYF
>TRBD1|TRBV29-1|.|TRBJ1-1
TGCAGCGTTGAAGGCGAGACAGGGGCCAGAACTGAAGCTTTCTTT
CSVEGETGARTEAFF
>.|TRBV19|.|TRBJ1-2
TGTGCCAGTACCCCCCCGCAGGGCAAAGGCTATGGCTACACCTTC
CASTPPQGKGYGYTF
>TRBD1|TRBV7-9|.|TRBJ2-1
TGTGCCAGCAGCAGGGACAGATCCTCCTACAATGAGCAGTTCTTC
CASSRDRSSYNEQFF
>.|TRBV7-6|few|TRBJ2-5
TGTGCCAGCAGCTTAAATAGCGGCCAAGAGACCCAGTACTTC
CASSLNSGQETQYF
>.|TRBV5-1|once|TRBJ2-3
TGCGCCAGCAGCTTGGGGGCAGTCTCTAGCACAGATACGCAGTATTTT
CASSLGAVSSTDTQYF
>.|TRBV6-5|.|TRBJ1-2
TGTGCCAGCAGCTATGACAGCTCATATGGCTACACCTTC
CASSYDSSYGYTF
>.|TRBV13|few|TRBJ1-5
TGTGCCAGCAGTGAGGAGGCGTTTCGCCAGCCCCAGCATTTT
CASSEEAFRQPQHF
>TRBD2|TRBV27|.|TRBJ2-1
TGTGCCAGCAGTTTCCGACTAGCGGACAATGAGCAGTTCTTC
CASSFRLADNEQFF
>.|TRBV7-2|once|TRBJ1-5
TGTGCCAGCAGCTTACAGAGAGATCAGCCCCAGCATTTT
CASSLQRDQPQHF
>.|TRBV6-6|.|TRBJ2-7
TGTGCCAGCAAGATCGGGGACTTCTACGAGCAGTACTTC
CASKIGDFYEQYF
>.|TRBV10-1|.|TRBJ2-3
TGCGCCAGCAGTGAGTCGGGGGACCGGTTCCCCAGCGTTAGAGTCACAGATACGCAGTATTTT
CASSESGDRFPSVRVTDTQYF
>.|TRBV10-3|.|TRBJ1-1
TGTGCCATCAGTGAGCAGGGGTACACTGAAGCTTTCTTT
CAISEQGYTEAFF
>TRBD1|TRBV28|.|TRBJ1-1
TGTGCCAGCAGCCGAGGGGGCAGAGCTTTCTTT
CASSRGGRAFF
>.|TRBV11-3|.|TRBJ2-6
TGTGCCAGCAGCTTAGGCAGGGGTCCTGGGGCCAACGTCCTGACTTTC
CASSLGRGPGANVLTF
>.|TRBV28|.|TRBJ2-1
TGTGCCAGCAGTACGATAAGGCGACTGGGGGGCGCAGATGAGCAGTTCTTC
CASSTIRRLGGADEQFF
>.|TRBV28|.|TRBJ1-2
TGTGCCAGCAGGCCCGGACAGCGAAACTATGGCTACACCTTC
CASRPGQRNYGYTF
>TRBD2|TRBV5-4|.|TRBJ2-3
TGTGCCAGCACCCCAGCCGGGACTAGCGGCACAGATACGCAGTATTTT
CASTPAGTSGTDTQYF
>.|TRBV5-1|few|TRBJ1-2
TGCGCCAGCAGCTCTACGGGCCTCGCTGATTTTAACTATGGCTACACCTTC
CASSSTGLADFNYGYTF
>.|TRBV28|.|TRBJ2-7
TGTGCCAGCAGTCCAGGTGACTCAACCTACGAGCAGTACTTC
CASSPGDSTYEQYF
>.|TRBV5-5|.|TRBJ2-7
TGTGCCAGCAGCCCCGGTGGGGGGCGCATGAACGAGCAGTACTTC
CASSPGGGRMNEQYF
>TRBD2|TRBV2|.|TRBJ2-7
TGTGCCAGCAGTGCCGGACTAGCGGCGGGCGAGCAGTACTTC
CASSAGLAAGEQYF
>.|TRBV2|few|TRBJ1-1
TGTGCCAGCAGCCCCCTCGTAGGAACGAACACTGAAGCTTTCTTT
CASSPLVGTNTEAFF
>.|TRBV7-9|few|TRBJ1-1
TGTGCCAGCAGGACGAGGGACGGGGGGAACACTGAAGCTTTCTTT
CASRTRDGGNTEAFF
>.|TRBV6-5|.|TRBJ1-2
TGTGCCAGCAGCTATGACACAGGAATCTATGGCTACACCTTC
CASSYDTGIYGYTF
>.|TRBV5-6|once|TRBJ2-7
TGTGCCAGCAGCTTCCAGCACGAGCAGTACTTC
CASSFQHEQYF
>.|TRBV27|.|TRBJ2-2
TGTGCCAGCAGTTACCGCCAACTACAAAACACCGGGGAGCTGTTTTTT
CASSYRQLQNTGELFF
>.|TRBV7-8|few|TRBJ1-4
TGTGCCAGCAGCCCGTGGGGGGATTCAGGGAAACTGTTTTTT
CASSPWGDSGKLFF
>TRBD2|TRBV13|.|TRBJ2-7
TGTGCCAGCAGCTCGCGACTAGCGGGAGGGTTCGAGCAGTACTTC
CASSSRLAGGFEQYF
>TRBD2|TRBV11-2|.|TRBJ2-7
TGTGCCAGCAGCCTCCACTCTAGCGGGAGTGCCGAGCAGTACTTC
CASSLHSSGSAEQYF
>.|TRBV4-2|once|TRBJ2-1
TGTGCCAGCAGCCGCTCCGGGACTCCGAATGAGCAGTTCTTC
CASSRSGTPNEQFF
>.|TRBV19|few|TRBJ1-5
TGTGCCGCTCAGGAGGGGTGGGGTGGGAGCAATCAGCCCCAGCATTTT
CAAQEGWGGSNQPQHF
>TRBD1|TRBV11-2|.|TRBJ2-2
TGTGCCAGCAGCCCCCACTTACAGGGGAGAACCGGGGAGCTGTTTTTT
CASSPHLQGRTGELFF
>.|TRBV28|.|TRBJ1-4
TGTGCCAGCAGTTTAACCTCCGGGTCCTTGGGTGAAAAACTGTTTTTT
CASSLTSGSLGEKLFF
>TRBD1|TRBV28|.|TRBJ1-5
TGTGCCAGCAGTCCGCGTTCAGGGGGACAGCCCCAGCATTTT
CASSPRSGGQPQHF
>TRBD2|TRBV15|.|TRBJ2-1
TGTGCCACCAGCAGCGGACTAGCGAGCGAGCAGTTCTTC
CATSSGLASEQFF
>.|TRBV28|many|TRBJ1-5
TGTGCCAGCAGTGTAACAGGGACCCAGCATTTT
CASSVTGTQHF
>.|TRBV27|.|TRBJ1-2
TGTGCCAGCAGTTCTCTCGGGAGGCAGGAAGCTAACTATGGCTACACCTTC
CASSSLGRQEANYGYTF
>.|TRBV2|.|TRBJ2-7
TGTGCCAGCAGTGTTAGGAGGGAGATCCCTATCTCCTACGAGCAGTACTTC
CASSVRREIPISYEQYF
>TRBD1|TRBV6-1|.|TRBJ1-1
TGTGCCAGCAGTGGCGACAGGGGATGGTTAGCTTTCTTT
CASSGDRGWLAFF
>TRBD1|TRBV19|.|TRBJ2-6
TGTGCCAGTCGACAGGGCTCTGGGGCCAACGTCCTGACTTTC
CASRQGSGANVLTF